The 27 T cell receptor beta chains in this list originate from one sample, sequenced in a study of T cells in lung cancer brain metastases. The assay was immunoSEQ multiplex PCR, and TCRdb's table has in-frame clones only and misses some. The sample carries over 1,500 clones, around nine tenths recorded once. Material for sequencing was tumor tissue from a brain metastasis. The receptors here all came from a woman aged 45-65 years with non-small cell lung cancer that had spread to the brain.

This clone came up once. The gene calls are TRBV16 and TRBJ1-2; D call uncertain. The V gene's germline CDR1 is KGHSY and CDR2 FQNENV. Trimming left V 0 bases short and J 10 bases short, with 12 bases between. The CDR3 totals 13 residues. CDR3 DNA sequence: TGTGCCAGCAGCCAATCGGGGAGGAGAGACTACACCTTC. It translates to CASSQSGRRDYTF.

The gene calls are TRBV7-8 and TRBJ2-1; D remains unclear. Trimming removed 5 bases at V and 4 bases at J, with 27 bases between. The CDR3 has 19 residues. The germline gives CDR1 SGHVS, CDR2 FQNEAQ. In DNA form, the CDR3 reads TGTGCCAGCAGCCCCTACCTGACCCGGACCACCTCCCCTTACAATGAGCAGTTCTTC. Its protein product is CASSPYLTRTTSPYNEQFF. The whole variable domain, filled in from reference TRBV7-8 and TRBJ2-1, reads GAGVSQSPRYKVAKRGQDVALRCDPISGHVSLFWYQQALGQGPEFLTYFQNEAQLDKSGLPSDRFFAERPEGSVSTLKIQRTQQEDSAVYLCASSPYLTRTTSPYNEQFFGPGTRLTVL.

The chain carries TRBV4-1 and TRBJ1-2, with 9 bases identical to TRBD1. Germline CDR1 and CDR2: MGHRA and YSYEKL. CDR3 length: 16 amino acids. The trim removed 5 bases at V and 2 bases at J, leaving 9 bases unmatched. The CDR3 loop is CASSSMDRGSNYGYTF. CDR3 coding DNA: TGCGCCAGCAGCTCCATGGACAGGGGTAGCAACTATGGCTACACCTTC.

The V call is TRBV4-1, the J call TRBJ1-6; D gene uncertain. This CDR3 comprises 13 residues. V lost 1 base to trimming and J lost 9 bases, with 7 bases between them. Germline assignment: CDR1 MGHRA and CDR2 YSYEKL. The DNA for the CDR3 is TGCGCCAGCAGCCAAGTGAAATTTTCACCCCTCCACTTT. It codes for CASSQVKFSPLHF.

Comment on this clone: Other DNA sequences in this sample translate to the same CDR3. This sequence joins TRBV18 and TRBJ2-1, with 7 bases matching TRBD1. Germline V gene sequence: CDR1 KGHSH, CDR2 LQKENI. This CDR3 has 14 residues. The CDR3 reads CASTRTGVYNEQFF. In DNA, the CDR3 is TGTGCTAGTACGCGGACAGGAGTATACAATGAGCAGTTCTTC.

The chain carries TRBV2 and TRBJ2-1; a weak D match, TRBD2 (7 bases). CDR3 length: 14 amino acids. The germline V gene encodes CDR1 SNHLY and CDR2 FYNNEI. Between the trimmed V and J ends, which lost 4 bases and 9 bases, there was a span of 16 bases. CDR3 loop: CASSVGLGGGEQFF. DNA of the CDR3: TGTGCCAGCAGTGTCGGACTAGGGGGGGGTGAGCAGTTCTTC.

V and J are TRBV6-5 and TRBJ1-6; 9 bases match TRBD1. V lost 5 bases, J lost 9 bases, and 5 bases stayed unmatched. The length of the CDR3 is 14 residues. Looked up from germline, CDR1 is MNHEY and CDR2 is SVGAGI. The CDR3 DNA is TGTGCCAGCAGTCGGACAGGGGTTGGTTCACCCCTCCACTTT. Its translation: CASSRTGVGSPLHF.

The CDR3 nucleotides are TGTGCCAGCAGCAAACCCAGGGATACGCAGTATTTT. Its protein is CASSKPRDTQYF. The gene calls are TRBV7-8 and TRBJ2-3, with D hard to call. V was pared by 5 bases and J by 6 bases, with 9 bases between. CDR1 is SGHVS, CDR2 FQNEAQ, per germline. The CDR3 contains 12 residues.

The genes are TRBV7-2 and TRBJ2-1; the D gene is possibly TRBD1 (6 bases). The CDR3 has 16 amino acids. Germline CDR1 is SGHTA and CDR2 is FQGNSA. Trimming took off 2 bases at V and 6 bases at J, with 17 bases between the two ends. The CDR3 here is CASSLWRQVGVNEQFF. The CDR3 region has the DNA TGTGCCAGCAGCTTATGGCGACAGGTGGGGGTCAATGAGCAGTTCTTC.

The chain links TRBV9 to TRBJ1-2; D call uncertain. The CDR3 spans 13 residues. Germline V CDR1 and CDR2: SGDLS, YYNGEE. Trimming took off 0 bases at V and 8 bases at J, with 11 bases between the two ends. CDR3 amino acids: CASSVDQAGGYTF. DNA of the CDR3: TGTGCCAGCAGCGTAGATCAGGCAGGCGGCTACACCTTC. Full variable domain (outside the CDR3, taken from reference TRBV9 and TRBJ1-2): DSGVTQTPKHLITATGQRVTLRCSPRSGDLSVYWYQQSLDQGLQFLIQYYNGEERAKGNILERFSAQQFPDLHSELNLSSLELGDSALYFCASSVDQAGGYTFGSGTRLTVV.

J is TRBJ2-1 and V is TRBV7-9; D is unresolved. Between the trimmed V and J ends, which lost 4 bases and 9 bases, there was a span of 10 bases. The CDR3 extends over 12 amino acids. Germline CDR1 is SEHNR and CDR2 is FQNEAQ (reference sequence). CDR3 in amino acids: CASSWGGVEQFF. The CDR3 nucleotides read TGTGCCAGCAGCTGGGGTGGCGTTGAGCAGTTCTTC.

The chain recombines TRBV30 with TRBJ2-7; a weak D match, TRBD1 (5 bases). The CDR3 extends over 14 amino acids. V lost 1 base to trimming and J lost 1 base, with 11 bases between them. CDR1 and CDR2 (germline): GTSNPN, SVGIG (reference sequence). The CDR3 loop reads CAWSEGRMSYEQYF. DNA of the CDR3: TGTGCCTGGAGTGAGGGGCGGATGTCCTACGAGCAGTACTTC.

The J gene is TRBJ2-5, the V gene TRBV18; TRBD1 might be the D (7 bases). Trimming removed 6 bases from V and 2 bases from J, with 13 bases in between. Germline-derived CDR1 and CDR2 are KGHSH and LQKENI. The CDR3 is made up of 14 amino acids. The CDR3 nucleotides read TGTGCCAGCTCGCTCAGGGGGGATCAAGAGACCCAGTACTTC. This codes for CASSLRGDQETQYF.

The CDR3 region has the DNA TGTGCCAGCAGCCAAGACCCTAACTATGGCTACACCTTC. Protein sequence: CASSQDPNYGYTF. This chain connects TRBV7-2 to TRBJ1-2; D unresolved. Trimming cost V 5 bases and J 0 bases, with 7 bases left between them. Germline CDR1 reads SGHTA; CDR2 reads FQGNSA. This CDR3 spans 13 amino acids.

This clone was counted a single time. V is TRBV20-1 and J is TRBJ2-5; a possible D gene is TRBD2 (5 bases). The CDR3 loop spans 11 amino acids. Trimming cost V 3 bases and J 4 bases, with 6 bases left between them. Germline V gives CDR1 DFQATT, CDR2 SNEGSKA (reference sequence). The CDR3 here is CSASAGETQYF. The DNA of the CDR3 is TGCAGTGCTAGTGCGGGAGAGACCCAGTACTTC.

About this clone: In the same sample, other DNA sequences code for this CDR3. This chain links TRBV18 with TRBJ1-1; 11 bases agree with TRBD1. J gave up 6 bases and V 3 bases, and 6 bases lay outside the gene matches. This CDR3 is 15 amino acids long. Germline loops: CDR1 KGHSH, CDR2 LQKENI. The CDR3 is CASSPQRTGGPEAFF. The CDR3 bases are TGTGCCAGCTCACCTCAGCGGACAGGGGGCCCTGAAGCTTTCTTT.

This chain's CDR3 is CASSFNRDRGRETQYF. For the CDR3, the DNA is TGTGCCAGCAGCTTTAACCGGGACAGGGGGCGGGAGACCCAGTACTTC. The V gene is TRBV5-6, the J gene TRBJ2-5; TRBD1 matches at 12 bases. Trimming cost V 2 bases and J 5 bases; bases outside gene matches: 7. The CDR3 contains 16 residues. Per germline, CDR1 SGHDT and CDR2 YYEEEE.

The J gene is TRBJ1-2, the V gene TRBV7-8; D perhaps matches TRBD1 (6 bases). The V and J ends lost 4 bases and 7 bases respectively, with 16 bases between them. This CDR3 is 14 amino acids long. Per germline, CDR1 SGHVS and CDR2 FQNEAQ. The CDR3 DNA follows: TGTGCCAGCAGCTCCGAAACAGGGTTTGGTGGCTACACCTTC. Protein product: CASSSETGFGGYTF.

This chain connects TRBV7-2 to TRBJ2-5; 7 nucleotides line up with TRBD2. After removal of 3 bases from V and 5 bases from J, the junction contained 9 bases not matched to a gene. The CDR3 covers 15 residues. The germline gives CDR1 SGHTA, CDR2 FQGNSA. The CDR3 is CASSFVGGPMETQYF. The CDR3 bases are TGTGCCAGCAGCTTCGTGGGAGGGCCAATGGAGACCCAGTACTTC.

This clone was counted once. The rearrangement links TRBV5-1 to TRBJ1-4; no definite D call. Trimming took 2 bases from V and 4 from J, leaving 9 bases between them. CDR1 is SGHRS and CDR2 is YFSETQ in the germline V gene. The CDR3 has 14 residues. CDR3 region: CASSLGRYNEKLFF. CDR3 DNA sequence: TGCGCCAGCAGCTTAGGCAGGTATAATGAAAAACTGTTTTTT. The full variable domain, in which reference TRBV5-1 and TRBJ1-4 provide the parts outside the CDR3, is KAGVTQTPRYLIKTRGQQVTLSCSPISGHRSVSWYQQTPGQGLQFLFEYFSETQRNKGNFPGRFSGRQFSNSRSEMNVSTLELGDSALYLCASSLGRYNEKLFFGSGTQLSVL.

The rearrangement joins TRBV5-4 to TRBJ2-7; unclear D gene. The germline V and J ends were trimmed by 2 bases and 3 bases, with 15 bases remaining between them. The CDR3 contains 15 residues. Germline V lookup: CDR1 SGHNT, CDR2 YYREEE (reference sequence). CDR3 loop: CASSLGPGVGYEQYF. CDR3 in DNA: TGTGCCAGCAGCTTAGGGCCTGGGGTGGGCTACGAGCAGTACTTC.

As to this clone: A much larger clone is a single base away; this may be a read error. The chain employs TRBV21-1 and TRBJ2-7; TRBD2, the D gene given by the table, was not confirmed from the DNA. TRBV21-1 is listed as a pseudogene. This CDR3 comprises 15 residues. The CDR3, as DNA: TGTGCCAGCAGCAAAGCGCACGAGGCCCCCTACGAGCAGTACTTC. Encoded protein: CASSKAHEAPYEQYF.

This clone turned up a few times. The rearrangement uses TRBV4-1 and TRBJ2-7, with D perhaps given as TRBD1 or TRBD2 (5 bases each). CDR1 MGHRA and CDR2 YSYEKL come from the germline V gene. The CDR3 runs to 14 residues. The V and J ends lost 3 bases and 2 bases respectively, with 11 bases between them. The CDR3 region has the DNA TGCGCCAGCAGCCACCGGGACGGTACCTACGAGCAGTACTTC. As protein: CASSHRDGTYEQYF.

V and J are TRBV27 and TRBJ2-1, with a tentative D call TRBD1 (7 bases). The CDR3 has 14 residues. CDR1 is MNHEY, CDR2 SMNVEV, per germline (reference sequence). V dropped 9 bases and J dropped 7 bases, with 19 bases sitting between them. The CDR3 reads CARTRTQGRNEQFF. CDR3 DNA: TGTGCCAGGACTAGGACACAGGGGAGAAATGAGCAGTTCTTC.

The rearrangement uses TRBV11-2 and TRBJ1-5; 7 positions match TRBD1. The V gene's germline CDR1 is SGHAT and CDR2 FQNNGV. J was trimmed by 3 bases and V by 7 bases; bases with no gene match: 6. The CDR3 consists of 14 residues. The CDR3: CASKFQGDNQPQHF. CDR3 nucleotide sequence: TGTGCCAGCAAATTTCAGGGGGACAATCAGCCCCAGCATTTT.

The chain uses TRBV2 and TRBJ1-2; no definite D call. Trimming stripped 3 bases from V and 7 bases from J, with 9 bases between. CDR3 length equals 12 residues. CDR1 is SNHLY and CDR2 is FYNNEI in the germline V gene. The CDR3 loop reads CASSDTHTGYTF. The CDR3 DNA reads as TGTGCCAGCAGTGATACTCACACTGGCTACACCTTC. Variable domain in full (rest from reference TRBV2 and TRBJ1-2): EPEVTQTPSHQVTQMGQEVILRCVPISNHLYFYWYRQILGQKVEFLVSFYNNEISEKSEIFDDQFSVERPDGSNFTLKIRSTKLEDSAMYFCASSDTHTGYTFGSGTRLTVV.

CDR3 in DNA: TGTGCCAGCACGGGGGCACTCTCTGGAAACACCATATATTTT. Its translation is CASTGALSGNTIYF. This sequence joins TRBV6-5 and TRBJ1-3; tentative D call: TRBD1 (6 bases). The germline V gene encodes CDR1 MNHEY and CDR2 SVGAGI. Deletions cut 7 bases from V and 0 bases from J, with 10 bases between. The CDR3 sequence is 14 residues long.